These 20 T cell receptor beta chains were all obtained from the same sample, sequenced in a study of a mutant IDH1 vaccine in newly diagnosed glioma. Time point noted: baseline, week 1 (first vaccination visit). As to treatment: pre-vaccination baseline after standard-of-care therapy. The table came from immunoSEQ multiplex PCR; TCRdb's copy has only in-frame clones and leaves some out. This sample carries approximately 92,000 clones, about 83% of them seen once, and the ten largest clones take roughly 7.1%. Sequenced material: PBMCs, taken from a glioma patient treated with radiotherapy, temozolomide or both. The receptors stem from a woman in her fifties or sixties with glioma.

The chain links TRBV9 to TRBJ1-2; weak D call: TRBD1 (5 bases). Trimming shortened V by 7 bases and J by 2 bases, and 6 bases separated the two germline ends. Germline V gene lookup returns CDR1 SGDLS and CDR2 YYNGEE. The CDR3 runs 11 residues. The CDR3 DNA sequence: TGTGCCAGCGGGGCGAACTATGGCTACACCTTC. This codes for CASGANYGYTF.

The chain is built from TRBV5-1 and TRBJ2-5, with 11 nucleotides matching TRBD2. This CDR3 contains 15 residues. V was pared by 4 bases and J by 3 bases, with 5 bases of the junction left unmatched. CDR1 and CDR2 (germline): SGHRS, YFSETQ. As DNA, the CDR3 is TGCGCCAGCAGCCCGGGACTAGCGGAGAAAGAGACCCAGTACTTC. Protein sequence: CASSPGLAEKETQYF. The whole variable domain, remainder taken from reference TRBV5-1 and TRBJ2-5, is KAGVTQTPRYLIKTRGQQVTLSCSPISGHRSVSWYQQTPGQGLQFLFEYFSETQRNKGNFPGRFSGRQFSNSRSEMNVSTLELGDSALYLCASSPGLAEKETQYFGPGTRLLVL.

V and J are TRBV9 and TRBJ2-2, with no clear D. The CDR3 has 13 residues. CDR1 and CDR2 from the germline V gene are SGDLS and YYNGEE. Trimming cost V 0 bases and J 5 bases, with 5 bases left between them. CDR3 DNA sequence: TGTGCCAGCAGCGTAGTAAGGACCGGGGAGCTGTTTTTT. Amino acids: CASSVVRTGELFF.

In its sample, this clone was seen a few times. The chain recombines TRBV2 with TRBJ1-6; 10 bases line up with TRBD1. The CDR3 loop spans 15 amino acids. Germline V gene sequence: CDR1 SNHLY, CDR2 FYNNEI. The junction had 7 bases not matched to a gene; V was cut back by 6 bases and J by 8 bases. CDR3 DNA: TGTGCCAGCAGCCGGGACAGGGGTTTTGATTCACCCCTCCACTTT. The encoded protein is CASSRDRGFDSPLHF.

This clone was seen a few times. CDR3: CASSEDGAYEQYF. The CDR3 DNA sequence: TGTGCCAGCAGTGAAGACGGAGCTTACGAGCAGTACTTC. J is TRBJ2-7 and V is TRBV2; D is undetermined. There are 13 residues in the CDR3. CDR1 and CDR2 (germline): SNHLY, FYNNEI. V was shortened by 1 base and J by 4 bases, with 8 bases between the two germline ends.

V gene TRBV6-5 combines with J gene TRBJ2-3; D may correspond to TRBD1 or TRBD2 (7 bases each). Germline V lookup: CDR1 MNHEY, CDR2 SVGAGI. Trimming removed 6 bases at V and 0 bases at J, with 13 bases between. The CDR3 loop spans 15 amino acids. CDR3 nucleotides: TGTGCCAGCAGCCAGGGGGGGGCGAGCACAGATACGCAGTATTTT. Translating it yields CASSQGGASTDTQYF.

The chain employs TRBV6-5 and TRBJ1-2; D is undetermined. Trimming pared 7 bases from V and 0 bases from J, leaving 6 bases between. This CDR3 region has 12 residues. Looked up from germline, CDR1 is MNHEY and CDR2 is SVGAGI. This chain's CDR3 is CASTDSNYGYTF. As DNA, the CDR3 is TGTGCCAGCACCGATTCTAACTATGGCTACACCTTC.

V gene TRBV5-1 combines with J gene TRBJ2-3, with 11 bases that match TRBD2. V lost 0 bases, J lost 4 bases, and 4 bases stayed unmatched. The CDR3 runs to 16 residues. The germline gives CDR1 SGHRS, CDR2 YFSETQ. CDR3 DNA sequence: TGCGCCAGCAGCTTGGGACTAGCGGGGACGTCAGATACGCAGTATTTT. Its protein product is CASSLGLAGTSDTQYF.

The CDR3 DNA reads as TGTGCCAGCAGTGGGGACTTGAACACCGGGGAGCTGTTTTTT. Translated, it gives CASSGDLNTGELFF. The J gene is TRBJ2-2, the V gene TRBV6-4, with TRBD2 as a possible D gene (6 bases). This CDR3 is 14 amino acids long. Trimming left V 4 bases short and J 1 base short, with 7 bases between. Germline values: CDR1 MRHNA, CDR2 SNTAGT.

The rearrangement uses TRBV4-1 and TRBJ1-2; D is undetermined. The CDR3 has 12 amino acids. The V end was cut by 0 bases, the J end by 4 bases, with 3 bases between. CDR1 is MGHRA, CDR2 YSYEKL, per germline. CDR3 bases: TGCGCCAGCAGCCAAGAAATCTATGGCTACACCTTC. Protein sequence: CASSQEIYGYTF.

The chain recombines TRBV7-6 with TRBJ2-7, with 8 bases fitting TRBD1. Trimming cost V 1 base and J 3 bases; bases outside gene matches: 11. The CDR3 consists of 17 residues. The germline gives CDR1 SGHVS, CDR2 FNYEAQ. The CDR3 region has the DNA TGTGCCAGCAGCTTAGGGTGGACCGGGACAGGTGTCTACGAGCAGTACTTC. This translates into CASSLGWTGTGVYEQYF.

The chain is built from TRBV7-3 and TRBJ2-3; TRBD2 matches at 8 bases. Germline lookup yields CDR1 SGHTA and CDR2 FQGTGA. CDR3 size: 16 residues. The V and J ends lost 5 bases and 2 bases, in that order; junction bases with no gene match: 9. CDR3 DNA sequence: TGTGCCAGCAGCCCCCGGGGGGGGCAGAACACAGATACGCAGTATTTT. It specifies CASSPRGGQNTDTQYF.

The J gene is TRBJ1-1, the V gene TRBV19; 9 positions match TRBD1. CDR3 size: 15 residues. The junction had 9 bases not matched to a gene; V was cut back by 6 bases and J by 4 bases. Germline CDR1 and CDR2: LNHDA and SQIVND (reference sequence). CDR3: CASSLQGAGGTEAFF. As DNA, the CDR3 is TGTGCCAGTAGCCTACAGGGGGCGGGGGGCACTGAAGCTTTCTTT.

This sequence joins TRBV5-1 and TRBJ2-5, with a tentative D call TRBD1 (6 bases). CDR3 length: 16 residues. V was shortened by 3 bases and J by 2 bases, with 17 bases between the two germline ends. Per the germline V gene, CDR1 is SGHRS and CDR2 is YFSETQ. CDR3 region: CASSSTGTLFQETQYF. The CDR3 DNA reads as TGCGCCAGCAGCTCAACCGGGACACTTTTTCAAGAGACCCAGTACTTC.

The V gene is TRBV4-2, the J gene TRBJ2-7; a possible D gene is TRBD1 (5 bases). The CDR3 has 15 amino acids. Trimming removed 0 bases at V and 3 bases at J, with 12 bases between. Germline V gene lookup returns CDR1 LGHNA and CDR2 YNFKEQ. Here the CDR3 reads CASSQDGTGLYEQYF. CDR3 coding DNA: TGTGCCAGCAGCCAAGACGGAACAGGCCTCTACGAGCAGTACTTC.

The J gene is TRBJ2-5, the V gene TRBV30; 8 bases fit TRBD1. The DNA matches TRBJ2-7 better at its end, which makes the J call doubtful. The CDR3 has 15 amino acids. Germline-derived CDR1 and CDR2 are GTSNPN and SVGIG (reference sequence). The CDR3 here is CAWDRGGAQTYEQYF. The CDR3, as DNA: TGTGCCTGGGACAGGGGAGGAGCGCAGACCTACGAGCAGTACTTC.

This chain joins TRBV2 and TRBJ1-5, with TRBD1 identical over 7 bases. The CDR3 runs to 13 residues. Germline V gene sequence: CDR1 SNHLY, CDR2 FYNNEI. V gave up 10 bases and J gave up 11 bases; unmatched junction bases: 14. CDR3 nucleotides: TGTGCCACCAGAGGAAGCCAGGGGGGAGCCCAGCATTTT. Residues: CATRGSQGGAQHF.

This chain uses TRBV28 with TRBJ1-4; possibly TRBD1 for D (5 bases). CDR1 is MDHEN and CDR2 is SYDVKM in the germline V gene. Trimming stripped 2 bases from V and 8 bases from J, with 12 bases between. This CDR3 spans 14 amino acids. CDR3 nucleotides: TGTGCCAGCAGTTTACCCGGGGGGGAGGAAAAACTGTTTTTT. Translating it yields CASSLPGGEEKLFF.

The J gene is TRBJ2-1, the V gene TRBV23-1; 12 nucleotides agree with TRBD2. TRBV23-1 is classed as an ORF, of uncertain function. V lost 2 bases and J lost 8; bases outside the gene matches: 10. The CDR3 has 17 amino acids. CDR3 DNA: TGCGCCAGCAGTCAAATTGAGACTAGCGGGGGCATTCATGAGCAGTTCTTC. Translation: CASSQIETSGGIHEQFF.

The chain recombines TRBV7-2 with TRBJ1-6; TRBD1 is a possible D gene (6 bases). Trimming removed 1 base at V and 7 bases at J, with 8 bases between. Germline CDR1 is SGHTA and CDR2 is FQGNSA. The CDR3 totals 14 residues. CDR3: CASSLEGGNSPLHF. The CDR3 DNA sequence: TGTGCCAGCAGCTTAGAAGGGGGAAATTCACCCCTCCACTTT.